The 20 T cell receptor beta chains in this list originate from one sample, sequenced in a study of low-dose radiotherapy and immunotherapy resistance in tumors. Time point meaning: after trial treatment. Treatment described: LDRT plus nivolumab, ipilimumab, low-dose cyclophosphamide and aspirin (RACIN trial). TCRs were amplified for around 20 PCR cycles with a constant-region primer and V-primer adapter. Each CDR3 protein gets one entry after TCRdb re-called the reads with MiXCR. The sample includes roughly 50,000 distinct CDR3 sequences, around 35% of them seen just once. The sample consisted of PBMCs, taken after low-dose radiotherapy plus immunotherapy. The receptors here all came from a male donor with rectosigmoid adenocarcinoma.

There are a few counts of this clonotype. The chain uses TRBV18 and TRBJ2-1; TRBD2 agrees at 7 bases. This CDR3 is built from 12 residues. Per the germline V gene, CDR1 is KGHSH and CDR2 is LQKENI. V shed 3 bases, J shed 9 bases, and the junction held 2 bases outside the gene matches. This CDR3 reads CASSPSGPEQFF. CDR3 DNA: TGTGCCAGCTCACCTAGCGGGCCTGAGCAGTTCTTC. The whole variable domain, remainder taken from reference TRBV18 and TRBJ2-1, is NAGVMQNPRHLVRRRGQEARLRCSPMKGHSHVYWYRQLPEEGLKFMVYLQKENIIDESGMPKERFSAEFPKEGPSILRIQQVVRGDSAAYFCASSPSGPEQFFGPGTRLTVL.

This clonotype was counted many times. The gene calls are TRBV28 and TRBJ2-7, with 8 bases that match TRBD1. Germline lookup yields CDR1 MDHEN and CDR2 SYDVKM. The CDR3 sequence is 14 residues long. The V and J ends lost 3 bases and 2 bases, in that order; junction bases with no gene match: 3. CDR3 loop: CASSLTGATYEQYF. The CDR3 coding sequence is TGTGCCAGCAGTTTGACAGGGGCGACCTACGAGCAGTACTTC.

The table lists this clonotype with many counts. The chain recombines TRBV6-2 or TRBV6-3 with TRBJ2-7, with TRBD2 matching 8 bases. This CDR3 contains 14 residues. The V segment lost 7 bases and the J segment 4 bases; nucleotides outside the gene matches: 9. Germline V gene sequence: CDR1 MNHEY, CDR2 SVGEGT. DNA of the CDR3: TGTGCCAGCACAAGGAGCGGGAGAGGTTACGAGCAGTACTTC. It encodes CASTRSGRGYEQYF.

The genes are TRBV11-2 and TRBJ2-3; 10 bases fit TRBD1. This CDR3 has 15 residues. The V gene's germline CDR1 is SGHAT and CDR2 FQNNGV. The J segment lost 1 base and the V segment lost 5 bases, leaving 3 bases of the junction unmatched. This CDR3 reads CASSAGTGGTDTQYF. CDR3 nucleotide sequence: TGTGCCAGCAGCGCAGGGACAGGGGGCACAGATACGCAGTATTTT.

This clonotype has just one count. The gene calls are TRBV4-3 and TRBJ1-6, with D possibly being TRBD1 (5 bases). Trimming cost V 5 bases and J 9 bases, with 20 bases left between them. This CDR3 has 16 amino acids. Germline V gene lookup returns CDR1 LGHNA and CDR2 YSLEER. The CDR3 DNA is TGCGCCAGCAGCGAACGGGACGACAAAAGGTTTTCACCCCTCCACTTT. Translated, it gives CASSERDDKRFSPLHF.

The rearrangement links TRBV9 to TRBJ2-3; D not certain. V was shortened by 4 bases and J by 2 bases, with 11 bases between the two germline ends. The germline V gene encodes CDR1 SGDLS and CDR2 YYNGEE. The CDR3 is 14 residues long. CDR3 sequence reads: CASSPTPTTDTQYF. The CDR3 coding sequence is TGTGCCAGCAGCCCCACTCCAACCACAGATACGCAGTATTTT.

This clonotype was observed many times. This chain links TRBV7-9 with TRBJ2-2, with 9 nucleotides matching TRBD2. V lost 6 bases and J lost 7; bases outside the gene matches: 12. Germline lookup yields CDR1 SEHNR and CDR2 FQNEAQ (reference sequence). This CDR3 contains 16 residues. The CDR3 region has the DNA TGTGCCAGCAGGGCCGGGAGTAGCGGGAGTAGCGGGGAGCTGTTTTTT. Its translation is CASRAGSSGSSGELFF.

About this clonotype: A far larger clone differs by one base, so this is likely a read error. The chain combines TRBV5-8 with TRBJ1-1; no clear D. CDR3 length equals 13 residues. CDR1 and CDR2 from the germline V gene are SGHTS and YDEGEE. The V gene lost 4 bases and the J gene lost 3 bases, with 10 bases spanning the gap. The CDR3 nucleotides read TGTGCCAGCAGCGATGGCATGGACACTGAAGCTTTCTTT. Its translation is CASSDGMDTEAFF.

This clonotype is medium-sized (0.01 to 0.1%) in the sample. The J gene is TRBJ2-7, the V gene TRBV2; 8 positions match TRBD2. The CDR3 is 12 residues long. Germline CDR1 and CDR2: SNHLY and FYNNEI. V was clipped by 4 bases and J by 5 bases; unmatched bases: 1. This CDR3 reads CASSAGGHEQYF. CDR3 sequence (DNA): TGTGCCAGCAGTGCGGGAGGGCACGAGCAGTACTTC.

The chain joins TRBV4-1 to TRBJ2-1; 7 bases line up with TRBD2. The J segment lost 8 bases and the V segment lost 1 base, leaving 14 bases of the junction unmatched. This CDR3 region has 17 residues. Germline CDR1 is MGHRA and CDR2 is YSYEKL. Here the CDR3 reads CASSQGGGYLERDEQFF. Here the CDR3 DNA reads TGCGCCAGCAGCCAAGGGGGGGGTTACCTCGAAAGGGATGAGCAGTTCTTC.

Sample share makes this clonotype medium-sized. The chain couples TRBV5-4 to TRBJ2-6; 10 bases map to TRBD1. J lost 9 bases, V lost 1 base, and 7 bases had no gene match. Germline assignment: CDR1 SGHNT and CDR2 YYREEE (reference sequence). The CDR3 is 16 amino acids. CDR3 in amino acids: CASSLTRDRGFNVLTF. The CDR3 nucleotides read TGTGCCAGCAGCTTGACTCGGGACAGGGGCTTCAACGTCCTGACTTTC.

This clonotype was seen only a few times. This chain joins TRBV4-2 and TRBJ2-1; 7 nucleotides agree with TRBD2. V lost 0 bases to trimming and J lost 3 bases; unmatched junction nucleotides: 8. The CDR3 covers 17 residues. From germline, CDR1 is LGHNA and CDR2 YNFKEQ. Here the CDR3 reads CASSQERWAGVYNEQFF. The CDR3 DNA sequence: TGTGCCAGCAGCCAAGAAAGGTGGGCGGGAGTCTACAATGAGCAGTTCTTC.

This clonotype was seen many times. V is TRBV26 and J is TRBJ2-3; the table calls TRBD2, which could not be checked here. TRBV26 is a listed pseudogene. The CDR3 sequence is 18 residues long. This CDR3 is CASSSFWGSGGSTDTQYF. The CDR3 DNA sequence: TGTGCCAGCAGTTCCTTTTGGGGTAGCGGGGGTAGCACAGATACGCAGTATTTT.

Of note for this clonotype: A read error is the likely source, as a far larger clone sits one nucleotide away. The CDR3 nucleotides are TGTGCCAGCAGTCTAGCGGGGGGGGACGGTGAGCAGTACTTC. Translation: CASSLAGGDGEQYF. The chain carries TRBV12-3 or TRBV12-4 and TRBJ2-7, with 12 bases aligning to TRBD2. This CDR3 region has 14 residues.

The V and J genes are TRBV6-5 and TRBJ2-1; 14 positions match TRBD2. The CDR3 has 15 amino acids. CDR1 and CDR2 (germline): MNHEY, SVGAGI. V lost 2 bases and J lost 6; bases outside the gene matches: 0. This chain's CDR3 is CASSYGTSGGNEQFF. The CDR3, as DNA: TGTGCCAGCAGTTACGGGACTAGCGGGGGCAATGAGCAGTTCTTC.

The rearrangement joins TRBV5-6 to TRBJ2-1; 9 bases are shared with TRBD2. The CDR3 loop spans 15 amino acids. The V gene end was trimmed by 5 bases and the J gene end by 4 bases; junction bases not matched to a gene: 7. Looked up from germline, CDR1 is SGHDT and CDR2 is YYEEEE. The chain's CDR3 is CASSFTSGPYNEQFF. The CDR3 DNA follows: TGTGCCAGCAGTTTTACTAGCGGGCCTTACAATGAGCAGTTCTTC.

V and J are TRBV20-1 and TRBJ2-1; TRBD2 might be the D (7 bases). The germline V gene has CDR1 DFQATT and CDR2 SNEGSKA (reference sequence). Trimming took 2 bases from V and 3 from J, leaving 11 bases between them. CDR3 length: 14 residues. The DNA for the CDR3 is TGCAGTGCTAGAAGGGAGGGGGGCTACAATGAGCAGTTCTTC. It yields the protein CSARREGGYNEQFF.

This clonotype has a handful of counts. The chain is built from TRBV12-3 or TRBV12-4 and TRBJ2-7, with D unresolved. V lost 5 bases and J lost 2, with 7 bases in between. This CDR3 region has 12 residues. The CDR3 loop reads CASSKGTYEQYF. The CDR3, as DNA: TGTGCCAGCAGTAAGGGCACCTACGAGCAGTACTTC.

In its sample, this clonotype was seen many times. The chain couples TRBV6-2 or TRBV6-3 to TRBJ2-1; no clear D gene. Germline CDR1 is MNHEY and CDR2 is SVGEGT. Trimming pared 5 bases from V and 3 bases from J, leaving 11 bases between. This CDR3 has 14 residues. CDR3 protein: CASSRQADYNEQFF. In DNA, the CDR3 is TGTGCCAGCAGTAGACAAGCAGACTACAATGAGCAGTTCTTC.

This clonotype was recorded many times. The CDR3 protein is CASSPLSGGVDTQYF. As DNA, the CDR3 is TGTGCCAGCAGCCCCCTCAGCGGGGGGGTAGATACGCAGTATTTT. The genes are TRBV7-2 and TRBJ2-3; 10 bases are a match to TRBD2. Germline trimming cut 5 bases from V and 5 bases from J; bases unmatched to any gene: 7. Per germline, CDR1 SGHTA and CDR2 FQGNSA. The CDR3 sequence is 15 residues long. The entire variable domain, with the rest obtained from reference TRBV7-2 and TRBJ2-3, is as follows: GAGVSQSPSNKVTEKGKDVELRCDPISGHTALYWYRQSLGQGLEFLIYFQGNSAPDKSGLPSDRFSAERTGGSVSTLTIQRTQQEDSAVYLCASSPLSGGVDTQYFGPGTRLTVL.